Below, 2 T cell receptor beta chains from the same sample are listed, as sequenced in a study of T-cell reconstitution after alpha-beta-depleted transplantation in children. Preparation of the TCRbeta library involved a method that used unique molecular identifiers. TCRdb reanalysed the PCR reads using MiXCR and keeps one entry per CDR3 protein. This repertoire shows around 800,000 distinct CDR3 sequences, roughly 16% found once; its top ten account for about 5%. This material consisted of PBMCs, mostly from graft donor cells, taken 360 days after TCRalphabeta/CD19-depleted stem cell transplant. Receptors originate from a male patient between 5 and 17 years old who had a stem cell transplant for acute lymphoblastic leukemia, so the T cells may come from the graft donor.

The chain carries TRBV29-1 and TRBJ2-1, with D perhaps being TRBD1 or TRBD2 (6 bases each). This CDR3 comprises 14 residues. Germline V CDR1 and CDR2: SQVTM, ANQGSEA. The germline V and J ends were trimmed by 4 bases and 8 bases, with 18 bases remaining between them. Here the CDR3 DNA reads TGCAGCGTTGCACGGGGGCGCGGCGGCGATGAGCAGTTCTTC. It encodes CSVARGRGGDEQFF.

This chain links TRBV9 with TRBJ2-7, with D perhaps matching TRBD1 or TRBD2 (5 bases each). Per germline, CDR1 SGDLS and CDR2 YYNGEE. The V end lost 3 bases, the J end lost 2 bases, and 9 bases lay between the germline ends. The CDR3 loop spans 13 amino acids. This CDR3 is CASSGDPAYEQYF. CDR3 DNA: TGTGCCAGCAGCGGGGACCCGGCCTACGAGCAGTACTTC.